This TCR beta chain stems from a study of blood T cell repertoires in COVID-19. Study information: Sample material is recorded as cDNA or gDNA derived from T cells, B-cell-depleted T cells, or PBMCs.

In the study's own analysis: Nucleated cell number was recorded as an estimate derived from reference gene primer amplification. Sequencing used immunoSEQ multiplex PCR; TCRdb keeps in-frame clones, though not all of them. From that table come the V and J calls and clone size; the DNA was used to work out D and trimming. Of 390,000 or so clones listed, around 92% are singletons. A Seattle source enrolled patients during active infection and followed them longitudinally. Germline trimming cut 5 bases from V and 5 bases from J; bases unmatched to any gene: 13. The CDR3 has 17 amino acids. Per germline, CDR1 KGHSH and CDR2 LQKENI.

This chain links TRBV18 with TRBJ1-4; 8 nucleotides agree with TRBD1. The specimen sequenced was peripheral blood. This receptor was taken from a woman in her twenties or thirties with COVID-19, enrolled during active disease. The CDR3 loop reads CASSAGTGLTSNEKLFF. CDR3 nucleotide sequence: TGTGCCAGCTCAGCCGGGACAGGCCTGACCTCAAATGAAAAACTGTTTTTT.